A selection of T cell receptor beta chains follows, all from one sample in a study of T cells in Graves' hyperthyroidism and ophthalmopathy. TCRdb re-called the multiplex PCR reads with MiXCR, one entry per CDR3 protein. The table shows about 500,000 distinct CDR3 sequences, with about a sixth occurring only once. The sequencing input was blood. All receptors derive from a woman under 30 with Graves' hyperthyroidism. The CDR3 runs from the conserved cysteine through the conserved F or W. The order of the fields is CDR3 protein, CDR3 DNA, clone size, V gene, D gene, J gene. D genes are given only for firm matches. A clone size is listed for some rows: how often the clone was seen (once, few, many), or a class if it is expanded.

cdr3_aa: CASSLASGAQSYEQYF
cdr3_nt: TGTGCCAGCAGCTTAGCCAGCGGGGCTCAGTCCTACGAGCAGTACTTC
clone_size: many
v_call: TRBV7-6
d_call: TRBD2
j_call: TRBJ2-7

cdr3_aa: CAISIVRPYGYTF
cdr3_nt: TGTGCCATCAGCATCGTTAGGCCCTATGGCTACACCTTC
clone_size: .
v_call: TRBV10-3
d_call: .
j_call: TRBJ1-2

cdr3_aa: CASSPAASGTYNEQFF
cdr3_nt: TGTGCCAGCAGCCCGGCGGCTAGCGGGACGTACAATGAGCAGTTCTTC
clone_size: many
v_call: TRBV28
d_call: TRBD2
j_call: TRBJ2-1

cdr3_aa: CASSNPYSYNEQFF
cdr3_nt: TGTGCCAGCAGCAACCCTTACAGCTACAATGAGCAGTTCTTC
clone_size: many
v_call: TRBV11-2
d_call: .
j_call: TRBJ2-1

cdr3_aa: CASSIASGSYEQFF
cdr3_nt: TGTGCCAGTAGTATAGCTAGCGGGAGTTATGAGCAGTTCTTC
clone_size: .
v_call: TRBV19
d_call: TRBD2
j_call: TRBJ2-1

cdr3_aa: CASSLSSGGGNEQFF
cdr3_nt: TGTGCCAGCAGCTTATCTAGCGGAGGGGGGAATGAGCAGTTCTTC
clone_size: once
v_call: TRBV14
d_call: .
j_call: TRBJ2-1

cdr3_aa: CASSRLPKYSSGQETQYF
cdr3_nt: TGTGCCAGCAGCCGACTCCCCAAATACTCTAGCGGGCAAGAGACCCAGTACTTC
clone_size: few
v_call: TRBV3-1
d_call: TRBD2
j_call: TRBJ2-5

cdr3_aa: CASSDTAGGELYEQYF
cdr3_nt: TGTGCCAGCAGCGATACTGCGGGGGGGGAATTGTACGAGCAGTACTTC
clone_size: few
v_call: TRBV11-2
d_call: TRBD2
j_call: TRBJ2-7

cdr3_aa: CASSLQGTRTDTQYF
cdr3_nt: TGTGCCAGCAGCTTACAGGGGACTCGCACAGATACGCAGTATTTT
clone_size: many
v_call: TRBV11-1
d_call: .
j_call: TRBJ2-3

cdr3_aa: CASSEGTGVNQPQHF
cdr3_nt: TGTGCCAGCAGCGAAGGGACAGGGGTGAATCAGCCCCAGCATTTT
clone_size: many
v_call: TRBV11-2
d_call: TRBD1
j_call: TRBJ1-5

cdr3_aa: CASSQGQGKIDGYTF
cdr3_nt: TGTGCCAGCAGCCAGGGACAGGGGAAAATCGATGGCTACACCTTC
clone_size: few
v_call: TRBV7-8
d_call: TRBD1
j_call: TRBJ1-2

cdr3_aa: CATSDSRGRYNIQYF
cdr3_nt: TGTGCCACCAGTGATAGCCGAGGGCGTTATAACATTCAGTACTTC
clone_size: .
v_call: TRBV24-1
d_call: .
j_call: TRBJ2-4

cdr3_aa: CASSQVAGIYGYTF
cdr3_nt: TGTGCCAGCAGCCAAGTAGCCGGGATCTATGGCTACACCTTC
clone_size: once
v_call: TRBV14
d_call: .
j_call: TRBJ1-2

cdr3_aa: CASSATGSGGGNEQFF
cdr3_nt: TGTGCCAGCAGCGCGACGGGGAGCGGGGGAGGCAATGAGCAGTTCTTC
clone_size: many
v_call: TRBV7-8
d_call: TRBD2
j_call: TRBJ2-1

cdr3_aa: CASKDREAGELFF
cdr3_nt: TGTGCCAGTAAGGACAGGGAAGCCGGGGAGCTGTTTTTT
clone_size: many
v_call: TRBV19
d_call: TRBD1
j_call: TRBJ2-2

cdr3_aa: CASSPTRATQETQYF
cdr3_nt: TGTGCCAGCTCACCAACGCGGGCTACCCAAGAGACCCAGTACTTC
clone_size: many
v_call: TRBV18
d_call: .
j_call: TRBJ2-5

cdr3_aa: CSAGGRVGNTEAFF
cdr3_nt: TGCAGTGCGGGGGGTAGGGTTGGGAACACTGAAGCTTTCTTT
clone_size: few
v_call: TRBV20-1
d_call: .
j_call: TRBJ1-1

cdr3_aa: CASSPGQAYNEQFF
cdr3_nt: TGTGCCAGCAGTCCGGGACAGGCATACAATGAGCAGTTCTTC
clone_size: many
v_call: TRBV12-3/TRBV12-4
d_call: TRBD1
j_call: TRBJ2-1

cdr3_aa: CASSLVSGRTETQYF
cdr3_nt: TGTGCCAGCAGCTTAGTCAGCGGTCGGACGGAGACCCAGTACTTC
clone_size: many
v_call: TRBV7-3
d_call: .
j_call: TRBJ2-5

cdr3_aa: CASGLSLTGDSPLHF
cdr3_nt: TGTGCTAGTGGTTTATCCCTGACAGGGGATTCACCCCTCCACTTT
clone_size: .
v_call: TRBV12-5
d_call: TRBD1
j_call: TRBJ1-6

cdr3_aa: CASRQGESPLHF
cdr3_nt: TGCGCCAGCCGACAAGGGGAATCACCCCTCCACTTT
clone_size: few
v_call: TRBV4-3
d_call: .
j_call: TRBJ1-6

cdr3_aa: CATTTTWKGQETQYF
cdr3_nt: TGTGCCACCACCACGACGTGGAAGGGGCAAGAGACCCAGTACTTC
clone_size: .
v_call: TRBV12-3/TRBV12-4
d_call: .
j_call: TRBJ2-5

cdr3_aa: CASSQDHEKLFF
cdr3_nt: TGTGCCAGCAGCCAAGACCATGAAAAACTGTTTTTT
clone_size: many
v_call: TRBV3-1
d_call: .
j_call: TRBJ1-4

cdr3_aa: CASSSGKAYEQYF
cdr3_nt: TGTGCCAGCAGCTCCGGCAAGGCCTACGAGCAGTACTTC
clone_size: many
v_call: TRBV7-9
d_call: .
j_call: TRBJ2-7

cdr3_aa: CASSPGQLLYGYTF
cdr3_nt: TGTGCCAGCAGCCCGGGACAGTTGCTCTATGGCTACACCTTC
clone_size: .
v_call: TRBV7-8
d_call: TRBD1
j_call: TRBJ1-2

cdr3_aa: CASRPDRGPREYGYTF
cdr3_nt: TGTGCCAGCAGACCGGACAGGGGACCTCGGGAGTATGGCTACACCTTC
clone_size: .
v_call: TRBV6-1
d_call: TRBD1
j_call: TRBJ1-2

cdr3_aa: CAINEGTGELFF
cdr3_nt: TGTGCCATCAATGAGGGAACCGGGGAGCTGTTTTTT
clone_size: .
v_call: TRBV10-3
d_call: .
j_call: TRBJ2-2

cdr3_aa: CASSSRTGGGTEAFF
cdr3_nt: TGTGCCAGCAGTTCCAGGACAGGGGGGGGCACTGAAGCTTTCTTT
clone_size: .
v_call: TRBV27
d_call: TRBD1
j_call: TRBJ1-1

cdr3_aa: CASEGAEETQYF
cdr3_nt: TGTGCCAGTGAGGGGGCGGAAGAGACCCAGTACTTC
clone_size: many
v_call: TRBV28
d_call: TRBD1
j_call: TRBJ2-5